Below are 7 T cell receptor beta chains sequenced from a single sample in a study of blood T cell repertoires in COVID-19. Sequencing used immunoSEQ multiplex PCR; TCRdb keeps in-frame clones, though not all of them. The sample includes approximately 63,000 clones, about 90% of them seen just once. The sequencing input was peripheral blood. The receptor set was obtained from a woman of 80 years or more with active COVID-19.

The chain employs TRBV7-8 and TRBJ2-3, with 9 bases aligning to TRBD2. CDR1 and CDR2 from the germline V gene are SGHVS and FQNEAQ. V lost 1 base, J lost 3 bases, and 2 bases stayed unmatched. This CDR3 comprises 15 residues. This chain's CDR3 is CASSLVTSGTDTQYF. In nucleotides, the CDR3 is TGTGCCAGCAGCTTAGTAACTAGCGGGACAGATACGCAGTATTTT.

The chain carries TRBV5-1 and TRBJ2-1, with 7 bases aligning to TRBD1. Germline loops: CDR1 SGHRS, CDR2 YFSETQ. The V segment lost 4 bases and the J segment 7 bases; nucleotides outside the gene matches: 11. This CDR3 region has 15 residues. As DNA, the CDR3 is TGCGCCAGCAGCAGTACGATCGGGACAGCTAATGAGCAGTTCTTC. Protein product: CASSSTIGTANEQFF.

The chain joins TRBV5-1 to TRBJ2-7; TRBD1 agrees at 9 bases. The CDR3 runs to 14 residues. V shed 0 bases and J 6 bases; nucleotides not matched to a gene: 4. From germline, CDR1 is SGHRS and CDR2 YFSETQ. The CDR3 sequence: CASSLGTGEGEQYF. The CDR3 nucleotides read TGCGCCAGCAGCTTGGGGACAGGGGAGGGCGAGCAGTACTTC.

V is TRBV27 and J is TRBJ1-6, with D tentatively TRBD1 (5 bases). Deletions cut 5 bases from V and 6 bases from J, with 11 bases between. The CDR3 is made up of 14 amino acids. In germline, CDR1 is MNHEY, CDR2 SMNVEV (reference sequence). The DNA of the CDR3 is TGTGCCAGCAGTGCAAGGGGCGCTAATTCACCCCTCCACTTT. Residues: CASSARGANSPLHF.

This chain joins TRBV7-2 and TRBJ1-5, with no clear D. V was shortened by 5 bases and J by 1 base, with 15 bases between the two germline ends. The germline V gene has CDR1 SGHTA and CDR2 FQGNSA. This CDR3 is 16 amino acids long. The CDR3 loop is CASSPRPGRSNQPQHF. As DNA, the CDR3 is TGTGCCAGCAGCCCAAGACCGGGAAGGAGCAATCAGCCCCAGCATTTT.

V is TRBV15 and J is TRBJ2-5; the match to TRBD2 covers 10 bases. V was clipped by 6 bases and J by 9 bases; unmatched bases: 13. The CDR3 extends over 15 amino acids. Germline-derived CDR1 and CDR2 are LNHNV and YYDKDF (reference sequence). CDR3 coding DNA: TGTGCCACCAGTCGAGACGGGACTAGCGTCCGGCCCCAGTACTTC. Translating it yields CATSRDGTSVRPQYF. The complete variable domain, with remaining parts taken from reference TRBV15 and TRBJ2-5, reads DAMVIQNPRYQVTQFGKPVTLSCSQTLNHNVMYWYQQKSSQAPKLLFHYYDKDFNNEADTPDNFQSRRPNTSFCFLDIRSPGLGDTAMYLCATSRDGTSVRPQYFGPGTRLLVL.

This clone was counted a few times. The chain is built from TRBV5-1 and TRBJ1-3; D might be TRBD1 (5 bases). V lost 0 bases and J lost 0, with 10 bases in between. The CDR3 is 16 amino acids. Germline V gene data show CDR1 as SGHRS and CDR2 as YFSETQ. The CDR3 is CASSLAGGVSGNTIYF. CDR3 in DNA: TGCGCCAGCAGCTTGGCCGGGGGGGTCTCTGGAAACACCATATATTTT.